Shown below are 15 T cell receptor beta chains from a single sample sequenced in a study of Ad26.COV2.S vaccination and SARS-CoV-2 variants. Indicated treatment: some 20 received Ad26.COV2.S at low or high dose, single or two shots; about 5 received placebo; per-sample allocation not given. Vaccine and placebo recipients were sampled on day 63 after the first injection. Profiling relied on immunoSEQ multiplex PCR, and the TCRdb table lists in-frame clones only, not all of them. The data contain approximately 450,000 clones, around 90% of them singletons. The sequencing used peripheral blood, collected in a trial of Ad26.COV2.S vaccine versus placebo. The source is a person between 18 and 60 years old who received the Ad26.COV2.S COVID-19 vaccine or a placebo.

The chain carries TRBV3-1 (or the pseudogene TRBV3-2) and TRBJ2-3; 15 nucleotides match TRBD2. Germline CDR1 reads LGHDT; CDR2 reads YNNKEL (reference sequence). Trimming cost V 2 bases and J 3 bases; bases outside gene matches: 9. CDR3 length: 19 residues. The CDR3 here is CASSQLEGLAGGRTDTQYF. CDR3 coding DNA: TGTGCCAGCAGCCAATTGGAGGGACTAGCGGGAGGTCGTACAGATACGCAGTATTTT.

This chain connects TRBV7-9 to TRBJ2-1; 8 bases map to TRBD1. The V and J ends lost 1 base and 4 bases, in that order; junction bases with no gene match: 6. From germline, CDR1 is SEHNR and CDR2 FQNEAQ (reference sequence). The CDR3 runs 16 residues. CDR3 bases: TGTGCCAGCAGCTTAGTAGACAGGGGAAATTACAATGAGCAGTTCTTC. Translated: CASSLVDRGNYNEQFF.

J is TRBJ2-1 and V is TRBV7-8, with TRBD2 identical over 7 bases. The CDR3 runs to 12 residues. CDR1 SGHVS and CDR2 FQNEAQ come from the germline V gene. V lost 2 bases and J lost 13; bases outside the gene matches: 5. CDR3 in amino acids: CASSLMGGEQFF. Written as DNA, the CDR3 is TGTGCCAGCAGCTTAATGGGGGGGGAACAGTTCTTC.

This sequence joins TRBV9 and TRBJ2-7, with D perhaps matching TRBD2 (5 bases). The CDR3 is 14 residues long. Germline V CDR1 and CDR2: SGDLS, YYNGEE. Trimming removed 4 bases from V and 6 bases from J, with 17 bases in between. The CDR3 sequence: CASSLYWERSEQYF. DNA of the CDR3: TGTGCCAGCAGCCTTTACTGGGAGCGGAGCGAGCAGTACTTC.

In regard to this clone: Different DNA sequences within this sample yield the same CDR3. V usage is TRBV12-3 or TRBV12-4 and J usage is TRBJ1-1; D not resolved. V lost 2 bases and J 1 base, leaving 5 bases between the germline ends. The CDR3 totals 13 residues. In nucleotides, the CDR3 is TGTGCCAGCAGTTTATTCGGGAACACTGAAGCTTTCTTT. Translating gives CASSLFGNTEAFF.

The CDR3 DNA follows: TGTGCCAGCAGCCCGGGACTTGGCAATCAGCCCCAGCATTTT. Translating it yields CASSPGLGNQPQHF. This chain links TRBV7-6 with TRBJ1-5; D is perhaps TRBD1 (5 bases). CDR1 and CDR2 from the germline V gene are SGHVS and FNYEAQ. V lost 5 bases, J lost 2 bases, and 10 bases lay in between. CDR3 length: 14 amino acids.

The chain uses TRBV29-1 and TRBJ2-7; 9 nucleotides match TRBD1. The CDR3 extends over 14 amino acids. Germline loops: CDR1 SQVTM, CDR2 ANQGSEA. V was pared by 3 bases and J by 3 bases, with 6 bases of the junction left unmatched. CDR3 residues: CSVDGTGSSYEQYF. The CDR3 region has the DNA TGCAGCGTTGACGGGACAGGGTCGAGCTACGAGCAGTACTTC.

This clone was picked up a small number of times. V gene TRBV18 combines with J gene TRBJ1-2, with D unresolved. The CDR3 covers 13 residues. Germline V gene sequence: CDR1 KGHSH, CDR2 LQKENI. Trimming cost V 2 bases and J 5 bases, with 9 bases left between them. CDR3 amino acids: CASSPGPVYGYTF. The CDR3 region has the DNA TGTGCCAGCTCACCAGGACCCGTTTATGGCTACACCTTC.

The chain uses TRBV5-1 and TRBJ1-1; unclear D gene. The V end lost 0 bases, the J end lost 1 base, and 7 bases lay between the germline ends. The CDR3 has 14 residues. The V gene's germline CDR1 is SGHRS and CDR2 YFSETQ. The CDR3 protein is CASSLAYANTEAFF. The CDR3 DNA is TGCGCCAGCAGCTTGGCCTATGCGAACACTGAAGCTTTCTTT.

This chain connects TRBV9 to TRBJ2-5; D uncertain. Germline-derived CDR1 and CDR2 are SGDLS and YYNGEE. V shed 3 bases and J shed 1 base, with 10 bases lying between them. The CDR3 runs to 14 residues. The CDR3 loop is CASSALGFQETQYF. CDR3 nucleotides: TGTGCCAGCAGCGCCTTGGGGTTCCAAGAGACCCAGTACTTC.

The chain carries TRBV20-1 and TRBJ1-1, with a tentative D call TRBD1 (5 bases). Germline V gene sequence: CDR1 DFQATT, CDR2 SNEGSKA (reference sequence). The CDR3 loop spans 12 amino acids. The V end was cut by 3 bases, the J end by 3 bases, with 8 bases between. CDR3: CSASDSYTEAFF. The CDR3 region has the DNA TGCAGTGCTAGTGACAGTTACACTGAAGCTTTCTTT.

This rearrangement joins TRBV3-1 (or the pseudogene TRBV3-2) to TRBJ2-3; 9 positions match TRBD2. J lost 5 bases, V lost 3 bases, and 6 bases had no gene match. Germline V lookup: CDR1 LGHDT, CDR2 YNNKEL (reference sequence). The CDR3 has 15 amino acids. The CDR3 sequence is CASSQVTSGRDTQYF. The CDR3 DNA follows: TGTGCCAGCAGCCAGGTGACTAGCGGTAGAGATACGCAGTATTTT.

V and J are TRBV5-1 and TRBJ2-5; no clear D. The V end lost 3 bases, the J end lost 5 bases, and 11 bases lay between the germline ends. The germline V gene encodes CDR1 SGHRS and CDR2 YFSETQ. The CDR3 is made up of 13 amino acids. CDR3 nucleotide sequence: TGCGCCAGCAGCTCGGAGTCATGGGAGACCCAGTACTTC. Translation: CASSSESWETQYF. Filled out from reference TRBV5-1 and TRBJ2-5, the complete variable domain reads KAGVTQTPRYLIKTRGQQVTLSCSPISGHRSVSWYQQTPGQGLQFLFEYFSETQRNKGNFPGRFSGRQFSNSRSEMNVSTLELGDSALYLCASSSESWETQYFGPGTRLLVL.

CDR3 region: CASSIGGLASYEQYF. DNA for the CDR3: TGTGCCAGTAGTATCGGTGGACTGGCCTCCTACGAGCAGTACTTC. The gene calls are TRBV19 and TRBJ2-7; perhaps TRBD2 as D (5 bases). In germline, CDR1 is LNHDA, CDR2 SQIVND (reference sequence). V lost 3 bases and J 0 bases, leaving 12 bases between the germline ends. CDR3 length: 15 residues.

The rearrangement links TRBV7-3 to TRBJ2-3; perhaps TRBD1 as D (6 bases). Trimming pared 5 bases from V and 5 bases from J, leaving 11 bases between. Germline-derived CDR1 and CDR2 are SGHTA and FQGTGA. This CDR3 region has 13 residues. The CDR3 DNA reads TGTGCCAGCAGCACCTACAGGGAAGATACGCAGTATTTT. Amino acid sequence: CASSTYREDTQYF. Looking up the rest from reference TRBV7-3 and TRBJ2-3 gives the full variable domain: GAGVSQTPSNKVTEKGKYVELRCDPISGHTALYWYRQSLGQGPEFLIYFQGTGAADDSGLPNDRFFAVRPEGSVSTLKIQRTERGDSAVYLCASSTYREDTQYFGPGTRLTVL.